Below are 19 T cell receptor beta chains sequenced from a single sample in a study of cytomegalovirus exposure and HLA in healthy donors. With 60 Vbeta and 13 Jbeta primers, the PCR was carried out. Profiling relied on immunoSEQ multiplex PCR, and the TCRdb table lists in-frame clones only, not all of them. This repertoire shows some 150,000 clones, 78% found once; its top ten account for over 1.1%. Sequenced input: PBMCs. Receptor source: a male donor in good health and CMV-seronegative.

This clone showed up just once. The chain employs TRBV11-2 and TRBJ2-1, with 10 nucleotides matching TRBD2. The CDR3 has 15 amino acids. The J segment lost 8 bases and the V segment lost 3 bases, leaving 7 bases of the junction unmatched. CDR1 is SGHAT and CDR2 is FQNNGV in the germline V gene. The CDR3 DNA is TGTGCCAGCAGCTTGGGGGCTAGCGGGAGTGATGAGCAGTTCTTC. Translated: CASSLGASGSDEQFF.

The chain uses TRBV7-8 and TRBJ1-1; maybe TRBD1 (6 bases). Trimming took off 6 bases at V and 5 bases at J, with 16 bases between the two ends. The germline V gene has CDR1 SGHVS and CDR2 FQNEAQ. The CDR3 has 14 amino acids. The CDR3 DNA reads as TGTGCCAGCAGGCCCGGGGGCGGGGGAACTGAAGCTTTCTTT. Its translation is CASRPGGGGTEAFF.

The genes are TRBV6-5 and TRBJ2-1; TRBD2 aligns across 7 bases. The CDR3 consists of 15 residues. CDR1 is MNHEY and CDR2 is SVGAGI in the germline V gene. The trim removed 7 bases at V and 2 bases at J, leaving 8 bases unmatched. As DNA, the CDR3 is TGTGCCAGCACCCAAGACAGCGGGACCTACAATGAGCAGTTCTTC. It is translated as CASTQDSGTYNEQFF.

The chain links TRBV5-1 to TRBJ2-5; tentative D call: TRBD1 (5 bases). The last part of the DNA fits TRBJ2-7 better; the J call may be wrong. The CDR3 is 14 amino acids. The germline V gene has CDR1 SGHRS and CDR2 YFSETQ. The CDR3 sequence: CASSLRGPYYEQYF. As DNA, the CDR3 is TGCGCCAGCAGCTTGAGGGGCCCCTACTACGAGCAGTACTTC.

This clone was seen only once. This chain connects TRBV6-5 to TRBJ1-2; D gene uncertain. V was trimmed by 1 base and J by 1 base, leaving 4 bases between them. This CDR3 comprises 13 residues. In germline, CDR1 is MNHEY, CDR2 SVGAGI. CDR3: CASSYFRNYGYTF. The CDR3 DNA is TGTGCCAGCAGTTACTTTCGTAACTATGGCTACACCTTC.

The chain is built from TRBV7-2 and TRBJ1-2; 8 bases fit TRBD1. With 4 bases clipped from V and 6 bases from J, the junction kept 7 bases outside the gene matches. The V gene's germline CDR1 is SGHTA and CDR2 FQGNSA. This CDR3 comprises 14 residues. In DNA form, the CDR3 reads TGTGCCAGCAGCTCCGTTGGACAGGGACATGGCTACACCTTC. It encodes CASSSVGQGHGYTF.

V gene TRBV5-6 combines with J gene TRBJ1-2; D is undetermined. V dropped 0 bases and J dropped 0 bases, with 3 bases sitting between them. CDR1 and CDR2 (germline): SGHDT, YYEEEE. The CDR3 sequence is 13 residues long. CDR3: CASSLDTNYGYTF. CDR3 nucleotides: TGTGCCAGCAGCTTGGACACTAACTATGGCTACACCTTC.

This chain uses TRBV2 with TRBJ2-2, with TRBD2 matching over 10 bases. Germline lookup yields CDR1 SNHLY and CDR2 FYNNEI. Trimming removed 2 bases from V and 8 bases from J; junction bases left unmatched: 5. The CDR3 contains 15 residues. In DNA form, the CDR3 reads TGTGCCAGCAGTGAATTGGCTAGCGGGAGAGGGGAGCTGTTTTTT. Translation: CASSELASGRGELFF.

This chain links TRBV11-1 with TRBJ1-6; the match to TRBD1 covers 7 bases. Germline loops: CDR1 SGHAT, CDR2 FQDESV (reference sequence). There are 17 residues in the CDR3. V lost 6 bases to trimming and J lost 0 bases; unmatched junction nucleotides: 8. CDR3 protein: CASSLNRGDSYNSPLHF. The DNA of the CDR3 is TGTGCCAGCAGTCTAAACAGGGGAGACTCCTATAATTCACCCCTCCACTTT.

The chain recombines TRBV10-2 with TRBJ1-1; weak D call: TRBD1 (6 bases). CDR1 is WSHSY, CDR2 SAAADI, per germline. The CDR3 runs to 16 residues. V was clipped by 7 bases and J by 5 bases, with 23 bases between them. This chain's CDR3 is CASNGRLQGSGTEAFF. DNA for the CDR3: TGCGCCAGCAATGGGCGATTACAGGGAAGTGGAACTGAAGCTTTCTTT.

This clone was seen a few times. This chain uses TRBV30 with TRBJ2-3; 12 bases map to TRBD2. V shed 4 bases, J shed 14 bases, and the junction held 7 bases outside the gene matches. CDR1 and CDR2 (germline): GTSNPN, SVGIG (reference sequence). CDR3 size: 12 residues. The CDR3 protein is CAWTPGLAGLYF. The CDR3, as DNA: TGTGCCTGGACTCCAGGACTAGCGGGACTGTATTTT.

The chain couples TRBV11-2 to TRBJ2-7; 8 bases line up with TRBD2. From germline, CDR1 is SGHAT and CDR2 FQNNGV. Trimming at V came to 0 bases and at J to 3 bases, leaving 4 bases not matched to a gene. The CDR3 has 15 amino acids. DNA for the CDR3: TGTGCCAGCAGCTTAGATTTAGGGACTAGCTACGAGCAGTACTTC. Encoded protein: CASSLDLGTSYEQYF.

The chain employs TRBV11-2 and TRBJ2-1; D possibly corresponds to TRBD1 (5 bases). Trimming took off 2 bases at V and 6 bases at J, with 11 bases between the two ends. In germline, CDR1 is SGHAT, CDR2 FQNNGV. CDR3 length equals 14 residues. CDR3 protein: CASSLLVQGNEQFF. The CDR3 DNA sequence: TGTGCCAGCAGCTTACTAGTTCAGGGCAATGAGCAGTTCTTC.

V usage is TRBV5-1 and J usage is TRBJ2-1; D might be TRBD2 (5 bases). The V end was cut by 0 bases, the J end by 10 bases, with 8 bases between. Germline CDR1 and CDR2: SGHRS and YFSETQ. The CDR3 spans 12 residues. The CDR3 nucleotides are TGCGCCAGCAGCTTGGAGAGCGGAGAGCAGTTCTTC. Amino acids: CASSLESGEQFF.

This chain joins TRBV28 and TRBJ1-5, with no clear D. V was pared by 2 bases and J by 4 bases, with 6 bases between. The CDR3 is made up of 13 amino acids. CDR1 is MDHEN, CDR2 SYDVKM, per germline. The CDR3 nucleotides are TGTGCCAGCAGTTTAACAAAGAATCAGCCCCAGCATTTT. Encoded protein: CASSLTKNQPQHF.

V usage is TRBV2 and J usage is TRBJ1-3; tentatively, D is TRBD1 (5 bases). This CDR3 has 14 amino acids. V was pared by 6 bases and J by 0 bases, with 9 bases between. In germline, CDR1 is SNHLY, CDR2 FYNNEI. The CDR3 DNA reads as TGTGCCAGCAGGGACATGAGCTCTGGAAACACCATATATTTT. Protein sequence: CASRDMSSGNTIYF.

The V gene is TRBV9, the J gene TRBJ2-2; 11 positions match TRBD2. CDR1 is SGDLS and CDR2 is YYNGEE in the germline V gene. The CDR3 contains 15 residues. With 6 bases clipped from V and 10 bases from J, the junction kept 11 bases outside the gene matches. The DNA of the CDR3 is TGTGCCAGCACCAATAGCGGGGGGGCCGGGGAGGAGCTGTTTTTT. It is translated as CASTNSGGAGEELFF.

The V gene is TRBV7-2, the J gene TRBJ1-2; TRBD1 matches 7 bases. The CDR3 is 13 residues long. The germline CDR1 and CDR2 sequences are SGHTA and FQGNSA. The trim removed 2 bases at V and 5 bases at J, leaving 2 bases unmatched. In DNA, the CDR3 is TGTGCCAGCAGCTTAAACAGGGGATATGGCTACACCTTC. This gives the protein CASSLNRGYGYTF.

With regard to this clone: The junction departs from the called germline gene at one end, perhaps through a read error. This chain connects TRBV7-9 to TRBJ2-1; 8 nucleotides line up with TRBD2. The CDR3 sequence is 11 residues long. The germline V gene has CDR1 SEHNR and CDR2 FQNEAQ (reference sequence). CDR3 protein: CSSSPGGPEFF. CDR3 nucleotides: TGTTCCAGCAGCCCGGGAGGGCCGGAGTTCTTC.